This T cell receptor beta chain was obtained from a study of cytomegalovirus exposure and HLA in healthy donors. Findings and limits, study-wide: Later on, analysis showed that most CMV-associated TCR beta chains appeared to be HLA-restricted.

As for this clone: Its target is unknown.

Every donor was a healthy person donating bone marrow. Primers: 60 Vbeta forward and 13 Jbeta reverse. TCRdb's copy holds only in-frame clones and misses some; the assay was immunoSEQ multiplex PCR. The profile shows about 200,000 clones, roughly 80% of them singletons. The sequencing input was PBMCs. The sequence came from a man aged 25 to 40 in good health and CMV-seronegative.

Here the CDR3 DNA reads TGTGCCAGCAGATTCCGGACAGGGGATCCCGGAGGTAGTACTGGTTTCTTT. This encodes CASRFRTGDPGGSTGFF. The rearrangement links TRBV2 to TRBJ1-1, with 9 bases lining up with TRBD1. V lost 6 bases to trimming and J lost 13 bases; unmatched junction nucleotides: 24. In germline, CDR1 is SNHLY, CDR2 FYNNEI. This CDR3 has 17 residues.